These T cell receptor beta chains were read from a single sample in a study of cytomegalovirus exposure and HLA in healthy donors. The data were produced by immunoSEQ multiplex PCR, yet TCRdb's version contains in-frame clones alone and is incomplete. The table records around 95,000 clones, approximately 83% of them present only once. The sample taken for sequencing was PBMCs. Receptors were obtained from a female donor in good health and CMV-seropositive. The CDR3 runs from the conserved cysteine through the conserved F or W. A D gene is named only where the DNA matches it firmly. Clone size is given for some rows only: seen once, a few or many times, or a class if the clone is expanded.

j_gene,abundance,d_gene,v_gene,CDR3nt,CDR3aa
TRBJ2-5,NA,TRBD2,TRBV4-1,TGCGCCAGCAGCCTGGGACTACTAGAGACCCAGTACTTC,CASSLGLLETQYF
TRBJ1-1,NA,NA,TRBV5-1,TGCGCCAGCAGCTTGGGGCAGGGGAGTACTGAAGCTTTCTTT,CASSLGQGSTEAFF
TRBJ1-2,NA,TRBD1,TRBV10-1,TGCGCCAGCAGTCGGGACAGGGGCTATGGCTACACCTTC,CASSRDRGYGYTF
TRBJ2-7,NA,NA,TRBV19,TGTGCCAGTAGCACTGGACAGCCCGGCAGCTACGAGCAGTACTTC,CASSTGQPGSYEQYF
TRBJ1-2,NA,TRBD1,TRBV7-9,TGTGCCAGCAGCTTAGAGGGGACAGATGCCTATGGCTACACCTTC,CASSLEGTDAYGYTF
TRBJ1-3,NA,TRBD1,TRBV10-3,TGTGCCATCAGCGAGTTAGGGGGCTCAGGAAACACCATATATTTT,CAISELGGSGNTIYF
TRBJ2-7,NA,NA,TRBV7-2,TGTGCCAGCAGCTTAGCCCGTGGGCATACCTCCTACGAGCAGTACTTC,CASSLARGHTSYEQYF
TRBJ1-1,NA,NA,TRBV29-1,TGCAGCGTGGGACAAGGGAACACTGAAGCTTTCTTT,CSVGQGNTEAFF
TRBJ1-5,NA,NA,TRBV6-5,TGTGCCAGCAGTTCGAGGCCGGGGAATCAGCCCCAGCATTTT,CASSSRPGNQPQHF
TRBJ1-1,NA,TRBD1,TRBV6-1,TGTGCCAGCGACGCCAGGAGCAGGGGGCCGGCTGAAGCTTTCTTT,CASDARSRGPAEAFF
TRBJ2-5,NA,NA,TRBV5-1,TGCGCCAGCAGCGTACAGGGCAGAAAAGAGACCCAGTACTTC,CASSVQGRKETQYF
TRBJ1-2,NA,NA,TRBV27,TGTGCCAGCAGTTTAGGAGGGGGGAGGGATGGCTACACCTTC,CASSLGGGRDGYTF
TRBJ2-1,NA,NA,TRBV19,TGTGCCAGTATCCCTCCCGGGGGCAATGAGCAGTTCTTC,CASIPPGGNEQFF
TRBJ1-1,NA,NA,TRBV5-1,TGCGCCAGCAGTCAGGCTCTGAACACTGAAGCTTTCTTT,CASSQALNTEAFF
TRBJ2-7,NA,TRBD1,TRBV2,TGTGCCAGCATTTTGCGCGGGAGCGGGACAGGGTACGAGCAGTACTTC,CASILRGSGTGYEQYF
TRBJ1-3,once,TRBD1,TRBV6-1,TGTGCCAGCAGTGAGGTTGACAGGGTGAGAGGAAACACCATATATTTT,CASSEVDRVRGNTIYF
TRBJ1-5,NA,NA,TRBV2,TGTGCCAGCAAGGTTGGAGGAGATCAGCCCCAGCATTTT,CASKVGGDQPQHF
TRBJ1-1,NA,TRBD1,TRBV10-2,TGCGCCACCCAGGGGACAGGGCTGACTTTCTTT,CATQGTGLTFF
TRBJ2-3,NA,TRBD2,TRBV7-9,TGTGCCAGCAGCTTAGACGTAGCGGGGGTGGCAGATACGCAGTATTTT,CASSLDVAGVADTQYF
TRBJ2-7,once,NA,TRBV15,TGTGCCACCAGCAGAGATCCGGGCAGGGCCTACGAGCAGTACTTC,CATSRDPGRAYEQYF
TRBJ2-5,once,NA,TRBV5-6,TGTGCCAGCAGCTTGGCGCAGGGTTGGGGAGAGACCCAGTACTTC,CASSLAQGWGETQYF
TRBJ2-2,NA,NA,TRBV6-5,TGTGCCAGCAGTTACGCAGGGGGGCCCGGGGAGCTGTTTTTT,CASSYAGGPGELFF
TRBJ1-5,NA,NA,TRBV21-1,TGTGCCAGCAGCAAATTGAGCCTCGCGGGACAGGCGAAAGATAGCAATCAGCCCCAGCATTTT,CASSKLSLAGQAKDSNQPQHF
TRBJ2-7,NA,TRBD1,TRBV6-5,TGTGCCAGCAATCCGTCGGGACAGTCCTCCTACGAGCAGTACTTC,CASNPSGQSSYEQYF
TRBJ1-4,NA,NA,TRBV9,TGTGCCAGCAGCGTAGGAGAGGCCGAAAAACTGTTTTTT,CASSVGEAEKLFF
TRBJ1-1,few,NA,TRBV5-4,TGTGCCAGCAGCGGGACGCGGAAGGGGGTAGTCACTGAAGCTTTCTTT,CASSGTRKGVVTEAFF